Listed below are T cell receptor beta chains from one sample, sequenced in a study of metastatic and nonmetastatic thyroid tumors. TCRdb re-clonotyped the PCR reads through MiXCR. The profile covers fewer than 6,500 clones, with approximately 32% appearing a single time and less than 50% taken by the ten largest. Sequencing was carried out using tumor tissue. Receptors originate from a female donor with papillary thyroid cancer or a benign thyroid nodule (not recorded which). Some clones in this sample may be carry-over from other donors' samples. Each CDR3 is given with its conserved first and last residue. D genes are given only for firm matches. Only part of the rows carry a size: once, few, many, or a class if the clone is expanded.

clone size	V gene	D gene	J gene	CDR3 protein	CDR3 DNA
many	TRBV6-1	TRBD1	TRBJ1-2	CASSDRGRRNDGYTF	TGTGCCAGCAGTGACAGGGGGCGAAGGAACGATGGCTACACCTTC
medium-sized	TRBV5-1	-	TRBJ2-1	CASSLGDLSYNEQFF	TGCGCCAGCAGCTTGGGAGATCTCTCCTACAATGAGCAGTTCTTC
many	TRBV7-2	-	TRBJ2-5	CASSYSHAQYF	TGTGCCAGCAGCTATTCGCACGCCCAGTACTTC
few	TRBV6-2/TRBV6-3	-	TRBJ2-7	CASSYSVTAFGEQYF	TGTGCCAGCAGTTATTCCGTGACAGCTTTCGGAGAGCAGTACTTC
many	TRBV2	-	TRBJ1-4	CASSEAQGTNEKLFF	TGTGCCAGCAGTGAAGCGCAGGGAACTAATGAAAAACTGTTTTTT
few	TRBV6-2/TRBV6-3	TRBD2	TRBJ2-1	CASRPTSGRRFEYEQFF	TGTGCCAGCAGGCCGACTAGCGGGAGACGCTTTGAGTATGAGCAGTTCTTC
-	TRBV30	TRBD2	TRBJ2-1	CAWSSGSNEQFF	TGTGCCTGGAGTAGCGGGAGTAATGAGCAGTTCTTC
-	TRBV7-8	-	TRBJ2-7	CASSLRGKGYEQYF	TGTGCCAGCAGCTTACGGGGCAAGGGTTACGAGCAGTACTTC
-	TRBV5-1	TRBD1	TRBJ1-1	CASSRGQQNTEAFF	TGCGCCAGCAGCAGGGGACAGCAAAACACTGAAGCTTTCTTT
many	TRBV19	TRBD1	TRBJ1-4	CASSRRRTGTNEKLFF	TGTGCCAGTAGTCGGCGCCGGACAGGGACTAATGAAAAACTGTTTTTT
medium-sized	TRBV19	-	TRBJ2-7	CASRVQDKVNYEQYF	TGTGCCAGTAGGGTACAGGATAAGGTGAACTACGAGCAGTACTTC
-	TRBV19	-	TRBJ2-7	CASSHRGPYEQYF	TGTGCCAGTTCTCACCGGGGCCCCTACGAGCAGTACTTC
few	TRBV6-6	-	TRBJ1-3	CASSYSVVGLSGNTIYF	TGTGCCAGCAGTTACTCGGTGGTTGGGCTCTCTGGAAACACCATATATTTT
many	TRBV11-2	TRBD1	TRBJ1-2	CASSFSGQGEGGHTF	TGTGCCAGCAGCTTCTCGGGACAGGGGGAAGGGGGCCACACCTTC
medium-sized	TRBV20-1	TRBD2	TRBJ2-7	CSASELAGVSYEQYF	TGCAGTGCTAGTGAACTAGCGGGGGTATCCTACGAGCAGTACTTC
medium-sized	TRBV28	TRBD2	TRBJ2-1	CASSLLGTSGRPYNEQFF	TGTGCCAGCAGTTTACTCGGGACTAGCGGGAGACCCTACAATGAGCAGTTCTTC
-	TRBV6-1	TRBD2	TRBJ2-2	CASSDASGGQGGELFF	TGTGCCAGCAGTGACGCGTCGGGGGGGCAGGGCGGGGAGCTGTTTTTT
many	TRBV29-1	-	TRBJ2-5	CSVGGLRETQYF	TGCAGCGTTGGGGGGCTCCGAGAGACCCAGTACTTC
few	TRBV20-1	-	TRBJ1-4	CSASTDSHLVSNEKLFF	TGCAGTGCTAGTACGGACTCCCACCTAGTTTCTAATGAAAAACTGTTTTTT
many	TRBV20-1	TRBD2	TRBJ2-3	CSAGTSGSADTQYF	TGCAGTGCCGGGACTAGCGGGAGCGCAGATACGCAGTATTTT
medium-sized	TRBV6-1	-	TRBJ2-1	CASSESGSPNFF	TGTGCCAGCAGTGAGTCGGGGAGTCCGAATTTCTTC
-	TRBV20-1	-	TRBJ2-3	CSGARRGADTQYF	TGCAGTGGTGCTAGAAGAGGTGCAGATACGCAGTATTTT
medium-sized	TRBV5-5	-	TRBJ2-7	CASSLARVPYEQYF	TGTGCCAGCAGCTTGGCCAGGGTCCCCTACGAGCAGTACTTC
medium-sized	TRBV28	-	TRBJ2-7	CASSFRDINYEQYF	TGTGCCAGCAGTTTCAGGGACATCAACTACGAGCAGTACTTC
few	TRBV19	-	TRBJ2-1	CASICGSKQFF	TGTGCCAGTATCTGCGGATCTAAGCAGTTCTTC
large	TRBV6-1	-	TRBJ1-1	CASSMDRNTEAFF	TGTGCCAGCAGTATGGACAGGAACACTGAAGCTTTCTTT
few	TRBV5-4	TRBD2	TRBJ2-3	CASSFRLAGAGTDTQYF	TGTGCCAGCAGCTTTCGACTAGCGGGAGCCGGGACAGATACGCAGTATTTT
many	TRBV24-1	-	TRBJ2-1	CATSDPDITGDLSYNEQFF	TGTGCCACCAGTGATCCGGATATAACGGGGGACCTCTCCTACAATGAGCAGTTCTTC
few	TRBV2	-	TRBJ1-1	CASRKSWEDTEAFF	TGTGCCAGCAGGAAATCCTGGGAGGACACTGAAGCTTTCTTT
-	TRBV20-1	TRBD2	TRBJ2-7	CSARDTLAVVYEQYF	TGCAGTGCTAGAGATACCCTAGCGGTAGTCTACGAGCAGTACTTC
few	TRBV19	-	TRBJ1-2	CASSPLSGINWNYGYTF	TGTGCCAGTAGCCCACTATCCGGGATCAATTGGAACTATGGCTACACCTTC
many	TRBV3-1	-	TRBJ1-2	CASSQGEAGINRNYGYTF	TGTGCCAGCAGCCAAGGGGAGGCAGGGATAAACCGTAACTATGGCTACACCTTC
medium-sized	TRBV27	-	TRBJ1-2	CASSPEEPSLNYGYTF	TGTGCCAGCAGTCCAGAGGAACCCAGTCTCAACTATGGCTACACCTTC
-	TRBV6-1	TRBD1	TRBJ1-2	CASSSVTGTGSYGYTF	TGTGCCAGCAGTTCCGTAACCGGGACAGGGTCGTATGGCTACACCTTC
-	TRBV7-2	-	TRBJ2-3	CASSVSGIRADTQYF	TGTGCCAGCAGCGTAAGCGGAATCCGGGCAGATACGCAGTATTTT
few	TRBV6-2/TRBV6-3	TRBD1	TRBJ2-2	CASSPGQDHGELFF	TGTGCCAGCAGCCCTGGACAGGATCACGGGGAGCTGTTTTTT
many	TRBV4-3	TRBD2	TRBJ2-3	CASSQAPGLAGGSSTDTQYF	TGCGCCAGCAGCCAAGCACCGGGACTAGCGGGAGGTTCGAGCACAGATACGCAGTATTTT
many	TRBV5-5	-	TRBJ1-1	CASSLSYMNTEAFF	TGTGCCAGCAGCTTGAGTTACATGAACACTGAAGCTTTCTTT
medium-sized	TRBV5-1	TRBD2	TRBJ2-7	CASSLDRGSIDEQYF	TGCGCCAGCAGCTTGGATCGCGGGAGTATCGACGAGCAGTACTTC
medium-sized	TRBV6-1	-	TRBJ1-4	CASSGPSYEKLFF	TGTGCCAGCAGCGGGCCTTCGTATGAAAAACTGTTTTTT
few	TRBV12-3/TRBV12-4	-	TRBJ2-5	CASSFHRNPGQETQYF	TGTGCCAGCAGTTTTCACAGGAACCCCGGGCAAGAGACCCAGTACTTC
many	TRBV6-1	-	TRBJ1-5	CASSELGAANQPQHF	TGTGCCAGCAGTGAATTAGGGGCTGCCAATCAGCCCCAGCATTTT
many	TRBV7-9	-	TRBJ1-1	CASSPAATTEAFF	TGTGCCAGTTCCCCCGCGGCGACCACTGAAGCTTTCTTT
once	TRBV18	-	TRBJ2-1	CASSPAMNTYNEQFF	TGTGCCAGCTCACCTGCCATGAATACCTACAATGAGCAGTTCTTC
many	TRBV20-1	TRBD2	TRBJ2-1	CSARESGRWGEQFF	TGCAGTGCTAGAGAGAGCGGGAGGTGGGGTGAGCAGTTCTTC
-	TRBV30	-	TRBJ1-2	CAWSPNPTGYTF	TGTGCCTGGAGTCCCAACCCTACGGGCTACACCTTC
medium-sized	TRBV19	-	TRBJ1-4	CASSPNGAMGEKLFF	TGTGCCAGTAGTCCCAACGGGGCCATGGGAGAAAAACTGTTTTTT
many	TRBV11-3	-	TRBJ1-1	CASSFGDSRAFF	TGTGCCAGCAGCTTTGGAGACAGTCGGGCTTTCTTT
-	TRBV20-1	TRBD2	TRBJ2-1	CSDIAGGYSDQFF	TGCAGTGATATAGCGGGGGGATATAGTGATCAGTTCTTC
few	TRBV20-1	TRBD2	TRBJ2-1	CSSLSGGSGYNEQFF	TGCAGTTCTCTTAGCGGGGGGTCCGGTTACAATGAGCAGTTCTTC
few	TRBV6-1	TRBD2	TRBJ2-1	CASSDRLAGGNEQFF	TGTGCCAGCAGTGACCGGCTAGCGGGAGGGAATGAGCAGTTCTTC
-	TRBV14	TRBD1	TRBJ1-6	CASSQGLGQGNSPLHF	TGTGCCAGCAGCCAAGGTTTGGGACAGGGAAATTCACCCCTCCACTTT